The following is a TCR beta chain sequence with its context. Its antigen is unknown. Base qualities are not at hand, and no much larger clone is one base apart. Enrolling through a virtual design, the prospective study's participants ranged in age from roughly 18 to 100 years and lived across roughly 24 United States geographic areas. In the prospective study, cohorts were assigned on the basis of participant-reported clinical history obtained from a screening survey and a study questionnaire. Recovered participants in ImmuneRACE Cohort 3 were defined as having two consecutive negative NP/OP PCR tests, clearance from a healthcare professional, or resolution of symptoms. In the prospective study, mobile phlebotomists collected whole blood, serum and a nasopharyngeal or oropharyngeal swab from each participant. Over a 2-month period, participants in the prospective study had the option of providing additional blood draws and questionnaires. Blood samples from the prospective study were shipped frozen or at room temperature prior to DNA extraction.

This specimen comes from a study of blood T cell repertoires in COVID-19 (dated by TCRdb to the early 2020s). The study in broad terms: Collaborator samples came from the United States, Italy and Spain and covered acute and convalescent phases of COVID-19. The repertoires were released in a freely available public database meant as a resource for research on the immune response to SARS-CoV-2. Nearly every sample came with metadata listing a de-identified subject ID, COVID-19 status, age in years and sex. Where available, HLA class I and class II types were taken from metadata supplied by the sample provider and were not determined by assay-based typing. Subjects who had been exposed to COVID-19, were actively infected with it, or had recovered from it provided the deeply sampled blood TCRbeta repertoires that made up the dataset. The samples were drawn from two sources: the first 160 participants of the ongoing ImmuneRACE study, and 1,254 subjects contributed by 6 global collaborators. The material from the prospective study consisted of cDNA or gDNA derived from T cells, B-cell-depleted T cells, or PBMCs.

The immunoSEQ Assay, a bias-controlled multiplex PCR, was used to amplify TCRbeta CDR3 regions from genomic DNA. Turning to the authors' computational methods: Nucleated cell counts per sample were estimated from amplification of reference gene primers within the assay. To quantify the absolute abundance of each unique TCRbeta CDR3 rearrangement, sequence reads were collapsed and filtered. Productive Simpson clonality was computed per sample as the square root of Simpson's diversity index over productive rearrangements. TCRdb took this table from immuneACCESS and kept in-frame rearrangements with V and J called. Such tables lack part of the clones; where checked against another copy, unresolved V genes explain under half of the gap, and the rest is unexplained. V and J calls and clone size are those listed in that table; D and trimming were worked out from the DNA. This sample holds about 380,000 clones; roughly 84% were observed only once. Clones ranked in the top ten supply just under 3% of the sample.

Overall study outcomes, separate from this receptor: The amount of clinical and demographic metadata varied by source and participant and was provided uncurated.

V is trimmed back by 7 bases and J by 5 bases, and the junction contains 16 bases that no gene match accounts for. Reading the germline V gene gives CDR1 SNHLY and CDR2 FYNNEI. The CDR3 starts with the cysteine, ends with the phenylalanine, and has 19 residues. Only the CDR3 part of the read is kept: 57 bases, read in frame from the first base. The sample taken for sequencing was PBMCs or T cells enriched from blood (not recorded which). The sequence was collected from a woman in her twenties or thirties who had recovered from COVID-19. Recombination linked TRBV2 to TRBJ2-2; 13 of the junction bases match TRBD2. The CDR3 has the sequence CASTYRPATGLAGTGELFF. The nucleotides read TGTGCCAGCACCTACCGACCAGCAACGGGACTAGCGGGGACCGGGGAGCTGTTTTTT.